The 14 T cell receptor beta chains listed next were all sequenced from one sample in a study of T cells in Graves' hyperthyroidism and ophthalmopathy (dated by TCRdb to between 2019 and 2020). Receptor libraries were prepared by multiplex PCR. Sequencing instrument: Illumina HiSeq 2000. TCR beta CDR3 regions were amplified from RNA transcripts. For the first round of RT-PCR on the TCR CDR3, the HTBI primer set was used together with the Qiagen OneStep RT-PCR kit. In TCRdb, the public reads were trimmed at Q25 with fastp and aligned with MiXCR, with productive beta chains retained. Each CDR3 protein appears once, grouped with its most common genes and DNA. Counted in this sample were around 580,000 distinct CDR3 sequences; just over 45% of them appeared once. Approximately 7.5% of the sample lies in the top ten. Sequencing was carried out using peripheral blood or thyroid tissue (not recorded which). The receptors originated from a woman between 18 and 29 years old with Graves' hyperthyroidism.

The J gene is TRBJ2-7, the V gene TRBV7-3; 12 positions agree with TRBD2. Per germline, CDR1 SGHTA and CDR2 FQGTGA. The CDR3 contains 15 residues. The V gene end was trimmed by 5 bases and the J gene end by 4 bases; junction bases not matched to a gene: 6. The CDR3 region has the DNA TGTGCCAGCAGCCTCCGGACTAGCGGGATGTACGAGCAGTACTTC. Translation: CASSLRTSGMYEQYF.

The V call is TRBV7-9, the J call TRBJ2-1, with a tentative D call TRBD2 (5 bases). Germline assignment: CDR1 SEHNR and CDR2 FQNEAQ (reference sequence). V dropped 6 bases and J dropped 6 bases, with 12 bases sitting between them. This CDR3 spans 13 amino acids. CDR3 DNA sequence: TGTGCCAGCAGTAGAGGGAATACCAATGAGCAGTTCTTC. Protein sequence: CASSRGNTNEQFF.

The chain employs TRBV12-5 and TRBJ1-4, with D unresolved. The V end lost 1 base, the J end lost 10 bases, and 31 bases lay between the germline ends. CDR1 is LGHNT, CDR2 FRNRAP, per germline. This CDR3 contains 20 residues. CDR3 in amino acids: CASGLEDRARLTSGFVKLFF. The CDR3 DNA reads as TGTGCTAGTGGTTTGGAGGACCGGGCCAGGTTAACTTCGGGCTTTGTAAAACTGTTTTTT. Together with reference TRBV12-5 and TRBJ1-4, the CDR3 gives the full variable domain: DARVTQTPRHKVTEMGQEVTMRCQPILGHNTVFWYRQTMMQGLELLAYFRNRAPLDDSGMPKDRFSAEMPDATLATLKIQPSEPRDSAVYFCASGLEDRARLTSGFVKLFFGSGTQLSVL.

The V gene is TRBV12-3 or TRBV12-4, the J gene TRBJ1-6, with D possibly matching TRBD1 (6 bases). V shed 2 bases and J shed 6 bases, with 11 bases lying between them. The CDR3 length is 15 residues. CDR3 DNA sequence: TGTGCCAGCAGTTTATGGGGGGGGGCTAATTCACCCCTCCACTTT. It is translated as CASSLWGGANSPLHF.

J is TRBJ1-1 and V is TRBV7-9, with 10 bases that match TRBD1. V gave up 1 base and J gave up 5 bases; unmatched junction bases: 4. The CDR3 is 15 amino acids. Germline assignment: CDR1 SEHNR and CDR2 FQNEAQ (reference sequence). The CDR3 sequence is CASSLVGTGDTEAFF. CDR3 nucleotide sequence: TGTGCCAGCAGCTTAGTAGGGACAGGGGATACTGAAGCTTTCTTT.

J is TRBJ2-1 and V is TRBV2, with D maybe TRBD2 (6 bases). Trimming removed 10 bases at V and 0 bases at J, with 16 bases between. The CDR3 is made up of 15 amino acids. Germline V gives CDR1 SNHLY, CDR2 FYNNEI. The CDR3 sequence is CATSPLAASYNEQFF. The CDR3 DNA is TGTGCCACATCCCCTTTAGCGGCCTCCTACAATGAGCAGTTCTTC.

This chain links TRBV9 with TRBJ2-7; TRBD1 aligns across 9 bases. Germline loops: CDR1 SGDLS, CDR2 YYNGEE. The CDR3 spans 17 residues. The J segment lost 6 bases and the V segment lost 0 bases, leaving 13 bases of the junction unmatched. CDR3 sequence (DNA): TGTGCCAGCAGCGTAGCTACAGGGGGCGCGAATCCTCGCGAGCAGTACTTC. This translates into CASSVATGGANPREQYF.

The chain couples TRBV7-2 to TRBJ2-1, with 8 nucleotides matching TRBD2. The germline gives CDR1 SGHTA, CDR2 FQGNSA. Losses at the gene ends were 7 bases for V and 1 base for J; bases not matched to a gene: 3. The CDR3 covers 14 residues. CDR3: CASNRGGSYNEQFF. The DNA for the CDR3 is TGTGCCAGCAACCGGGGGGGTTCCTACAATGAGCAGTTCTTC.

This chain joins TRBV7-8 and TRBJ2-5; 11 nucleotides line up with TRBD1. Germline CDR1 reads SGHVS; CDR2 reads FQNEAQ. The CDR3 runs to 17 residues. With 4 bases clipped from V and 4 bases from J, the junction kept 11 bases outside the gene matches. The CDR3 region has the DNA TGTGCCAGCAGCTCCCGGACAGGGGGCGCAGGTTCAGAGACCCAGTACTTC. Residues: CASSSRTGGAGSETQYF.

The chain couples TRBV7-2 to TRBJ2-5; 15 nucleotides match TRBD2. Germline V CDR1 and CDR2: SGHTA, FQGNSA. Germline trimming cut 5 bases from V and 7 bases from J; bases unmatched to any gene: 8. The CDR3 totals 16 residues. The CDR3 region has the DNA TGTGCCAGCAGCCCGGGACTAGCGGGAGGTAAAGTGACCCAGTACTTC. Translated, it gives CASSPGLAGGKVTQYF.

This clonotype was seen at least ten times. CDR3 DNA: TGCGCCAGCAGCTTGGACTTAGGGCAGCCCCAGCATTTT. Its translation is CASSLDLGQPQHF. The chain joins TRBV5-1 to TRBJ1-5; unclear D gene. The CDR3 is 13 amino acids. Germline-derived CDR1 and CDR2 are SGHRS and YFSETQ. V dropped 0 bases and J dropped 7 bases, with 8 bases sitting between them.

The V and J genes are TRBV15 and TRBJ2-4, with D uncertain. The germline gives CDR1 LNHNV, CDR2 YYDKDF (reference sequence). Trimming left V 1 base short and J 0 bases short, with 4 bases between. The CDR3 runs to 14 residues. CDR3 region: CATSRGIAKNIQYF. The CDR3 DNA reads as TGTGCCACCAGCAGAGGAATAGCCAAAAACATTCAGTACTTC.

Notes on this clonotype: A much more abundant neighbour one base away suggests this may be a read error. The V gene is TRBV13, the J gene TRBJ1-1; D is undetermined. Germline CDR1 and CDR2: PRHDT and FYEKMQ (reference sequence). The CDR3 totals 14 residues. V was shortened by 0 bases and J by 5 bases, with 10 bases between the two germline ends. Here the CDR3 reads CASSLGYGKTEAFF. For the CDR3, the DNA is TGTGCCAGCAGCTTAGGGTATGGGAAAACTGAAGCTTTCTTT.

This clonotype was detected a few times. A junction boundary mismatches the germline segment, possibly from a read error. The CDR3 DNA reads TGTGCCAGCAGCCACCCGGGACAGGGAGGTGAAAAACTGTTTTTT. Protein: CASSHPGQGGEKLFF. The chain joins TRBV4-1 to TRBJ1-4; 9 nucleotides agree with TRBD1. This CDR3 comprises 15 residues. CDR1 and CDR2 from the germline V gene are MGHRA and YSYEKL.